The 29 T cell receptor beta chains in this list originate from one sample, sequenced in a study of PD-L1 blockade in urothelial cancer. The table came from immunoSEQ multiplex PCR; TCRdb's copy has only in-frame clones and leaves some out. Counted here are about 72,000 clones, approximately 83% occurring once; the ten biggest clones make up 14% to 15%. Time point given: pretreatment peripheral blood. Sequences were derived from PBMCs, sampled around atezolizumab (anti-PD-L1) treatment. The receptors come from a man aged 55 to 69 with urothelial cancer.

The CDR3 sequence is CASAEIGGVNTGELFF. DNA of the CDR3: TGTGCCAGCGCCGAAATCGGGGGGGTGAACACCGGGGAGCTGTTTTTT. The chain uses TRBV7-3 and TRBJ2-2; TRBD2 matches 8 bases. CDR1 and CDR2 from the germline V gene are SGHTA and FQGTGA. CDR3 length equals 16 residues. With 8 bases clipped from V and 1 base from J, the junction kept 9 bases outside the gene matches.

The V and J genes are TRBV11-2 and TRBJ2-7; maybe TRBD2 (5 bases). The V end was cut by 0 bases, the J end by 3 bases, with 12 bases between. CDR3 length equals 15 residues. Germline assignment: CDR1 SGHAT and CDR2 FQNNGV. The CDR3 sequence: CASSLEAALYYEQYF. CDR3 in DNA: TGTGCCAGCAGCTTAGAAGCGGCCTTATACTACGAGCAGTACTTC. The complete variable domain, with remaining parts taken from reference TRBV11-2 and TRBJ2-7, reads EAGVAQSPRYKIIEKRQSVAFWCNPISGHATLYWYQQILGQGPKLLIQFQNNGVVDDSQLPKDRFSAERLKGVDSTLKIQPAKLEDSAVYLCASSLEAALYYEQYFGPGTRLTVT.

This clone was seen once. V gene TRBV4-2 combines with J gene TRBJ2-3; 7 nucleotides match TRBD2. The CDR3 totals 17 residues. CDR1 LGHNA and CDR2 YNFKEQ come from the germline V gene. V shed 0 bases, J shed 2 bases, and the junction held 8 bases outside the gene matches. The CDR3 loop reads CASSQDWLAEITDTQYF. The CDR3 DNA reads as TGTGCCAGCAGCCAAGATTGGCTAGCGGAAATCACAGATACGCAGTATTTT.

Comment on this clone: The sample carries other DNA sequences with the same CDR3. The CDR3 loop reads CASSLEGATEAFF. CDR3 coding DNA: TGTGCCAGCAGCTTGGAGGGGGCGACTGAAGCTTTCTTT. The chain couples TRBV5-4 to TRBJ1-1, with TRBD1 identical over 7 bases. CDR1 and CDR2 from the germline V gene are SGHNT and YYREEE (reference sequence). The CDR3 runs to 13 residues. Trimming removed 0 bases from V and 5 bases from J; junction bases left unmatched: 1.

This chain connects TRBV4-1 to TRBJ1-5; a possible D gene is TRBD1 (6 bases). Per germline, CDR1 MGHRA and CDR2 YSYEKL. This CDR3 contains 14 residues. V lost 2 bases, J lost 6 bases, and 11 bases lay in between. The CDR3 DNA reads TGCGCCAGCAGCCAATCCACAGGGTTTCAGCCCCAGCATTTT. Encoded protein: CASSQSTGFQPQHF.

The chain has TRBV5-1 and TRBJ1-5, with D possibly matching TRBD1 (6 bases). Germline V gene sequence: CDR1 SGHRS, CDR2 YFSETQ. The length of the CDR3 is 15 residues. V lost 4 bases and J 3 bases, leaving 14 bases between the germline ends. DNA for the CDR3: TGCGCCAGCAGCCCGACCGGGACATTCAATCAGCCCCAGCATTTT. It yields the protein CASSPTGTFNQPQHF.

This chain links TRBV5-1 with TRBJ2-5; TRBD2 agrees at 8 bases. With 5 bases clipped from V and 2 bases from J, the junction kept 8 bases outside the gene matches. CDR3 size: 15 residues. CDR1 is SGHRS, CDR2 YFSETQ, per germline. CDR3 nucleotides: TGCGCCAGCAGTCTCGGGAGGGTGGGACAAGAGACCCAGTACTTC. This codes for CASSLGRVGQETQYF.

This clone was found once. The rearrangement uses TRBV7-8 and TRBJ1-1, with D possibly being TRBD1 (5 bases). The V end lost 0 bases, the J end lost 6 bases, and 14 bases lay between the germline ends. The CDR3 extends over 15 amino acids. Germline CDR1 SGHVS, CDR2 FQNEAQ. This CDR3 reads CASSLARALGAEAFF. CDR3 DNA: TGTGCCAGCAGCTTAGCCCGGGCCCTAGGGGCTGAAGCTTTCTTT.

This chain links TRBV4-2 with TRBJ2-3, with 9 bases identical to TRBD2. With V trimmed by 4 bases and J by 6 bases, 11 bases remained unmatched. The CDR3 loop spans 16 amino acids. Germline CDR1 and CDR2: LGHNA and YNFKEQ. The CDR3 nucleotides are TGTGCCAGCAGCCGCCCTATAGCGGGGGCAGAGGATACGCAGTATTTT. Encoded protein: CASSRPIAGAEDTQYF.

The J gene is TRBJ2-5, the V gene TRBV5-4, with 7 bases identical to TRBD1. Germline V lookup: CDR1 SGHNT, CDR2 YYREEE (reference sequence). The CDR3 covers 16 residues. V dropped 0 bases and J dropped 5; count of bases not matched to a gene: 10. CDR3 in amino acids: CASSLARDRSTETQYF. The CDR3 DNA is TGTGCCAGCAGCTTGGCCAGGGACAGATCCACGGAGACCCAGTACTTC.

The chain joins TRBV2 to TRBJ2-5, with a tentative D call TRBD2 (6 bases). Trimming took off 4 bases at V and 5 bases at J, with 14 bases between the two ends. Germline CDR1 and CDR2: SNHLY and FYNNEI. The CDR3 is 14 amino acids. In nucleotides, the CDR3 is TGTGCCAGCAGTGTGATGGGGGGTCGGGAGACCCAGTACTTC. This sequence encodes CASSVMGGRETQYF.

The chain couples TRBV11-2 to TRBJ2-2; D unclear. The CDR3 length is 14 residues. Germline V gene lookup returns CDR1 SGHAT and CDR2 FQNNGV. V was cut by 5 bases and J by 5 bases, with 12 bases left in between. The CDR3 nucleotides read TGTGCCAGCAGCCTTTCCCTTGAGACCGGGGAGCTGTTTTTT. This translates into CASSLSLETGELFF.

The gene calls are TRBV28 and TRBJ2-6; D is uncertain. The CDR3 contains 15 residues. V was pared by 2 bases and J by 0 bases, with 5 bases between. CDR1 is MDHEN, CDR2 SYDVKM, per germline. The CDR3 sequence: CASSLIRSGANVLTF. CDR3 DNA: TGTGCCAGCAGTTTAATCCGCTCTGGGGCCAACGTCCTGACTTTC. Using reference TRBV28 and TRBJ2-6 for the parts outside the CDR3, the full variable domain is DVKVTQSSRYLVKRTGEKVFLECVQDMDHENMFWYRQDPGLGLRLIYFSYDVKMKEKGDIPEGYSVSREKKERFSLILESASTNQTSMYLCASSLIRSGANVLTFGAGSRLTVL.

The chain combines TRBV7-3 with TRBJ1-6, with D hard to call. The CDR3 sequence is 14 residues long. Per germline, CDR1 SGHTA and CDR2 FQGTGA. Trimming took 5 bases from V and 5 from J, leaving 10 bases between them. As DNA, the CDR3 is TGTGCCAGCAGCGCAACGGGGAATAATTCACCCCTCCACTTT. Amino acid sequence: CASSATGNNSPLHF. The full variable domain, its missing parts supplied by reference TRBV7-3 and TRBJ1-6, is GAGVSQTPSNKVTEKGKYVELRCDPISGHTALYWYRQSLGQGPEFLIYFQGTGAADDSGLPNDRFFAVRPEGSVSTLKIQRTERGDSAVYLCASSATGNNSPLHFGNGTRLTVT.

The J gene is TRBJ1-3, the V gene TRBV28; D ambiguous. The CDR3 is made up of 13 amino acids. Looked up from germline, CDR1 is MDHEN and CDR2 is SYDVKM. Trimming left V 8 bases short and J 4 bases short, with 12 bases between. The CDR3: CASVNLRGNTIYF. Here the CDR3 DNA reads TGTGCCAGCGTGAATTTGAGAGGAAACACCATATATTTT.

The chain recombines TRBV6-1 with TRBJ1-4; TRBD1 matches 8 bases. The CDR3 covers 16 residues. The germline V gene encodes CDR1 MNHNS and CDR2 SASEGT. Trimming cost V 2 bases and J 0 bases; bases outside gene matches: 2. The CDR3 DNA follows: TGTGCCAGCAGTGAATGGGGACAGGCAACTAATGAAAAACTGTTTTTT. This gives the protein CASSEWGQATNEKLFF.

The V call is TRBV10-3, the J call TRBJ2-7; 7 bases fit TRBD1. Per the germline V gene, CDR1 is ENHRY and CDR2 is SYGVKD. The CDR3 is made up of 11 amino acids. The J segment lost 3 bases and the V segment lost 10 bases, leaving 3 bases of the junction unmatched. The CDR3 coding sequence is TGTGCCAACGGGACAGACTACGAGCAGTACTTC. Its protein is CANGTDYEQYF.

The rearrangement uses TRBV7-9 and TRBJ2-5; D uncertain. CDR1 is SEHNR and CDR2 is FQNEAQ in the germline V gene (reference sequence). This CDR3 contains 13 residues. V lost 3 bases, J lost 5 bases, and 10 bases lay in between. The CDR3 bases are TGTGCCAGCAGCTTTGAGGTCTCGGAGACCCAGTACTTC. It specifies CASSFEVSETQYF.

The chain employs TRBV11-3 and TRBJ2-1; D perhaps matches TRBD1 (6 bases). CDR3 size: 17 residues. V shed 0 bases and J shed 3 bases, with 15 bases lying between them. Germline V gives CDR1 SGHNT, CDR2 YENEEA. The CDR3: CASSLDNLRTVYNEQFF. CDR3 sequence (DNA): TGTGCCAGCAGCTTAGACAATCTCCGGACAGTCTACAATGAGCAGTTCTTC.

V is TRBV10-1 and J is TRBJ2-3, with TRBD2 matching over 15 bases. The CDR3 extends over 16 amino acids. CDR1 WNHNN and CDR2 SYGVQD come from the germline V gene (reference sequence). Trimming cost V 0 bases and J 7 bases; bases outside gene matches: 2. CDR3 DNA: TGCGCCAGCAGTGAGTCGGGACTAGCGGGGGGAAATACGCAGTATTTT. It codes for CASSESGLAGGNTQYF.

This sequence joins TRBV28 and TRBJ2-3; 11 bases map to TRBD2. The CDR3 spans 15 residues. Germline V gives CDR1 MDHEN, CDR2 SYDVKM. Trimming cost V 5 bases and J 1 base; bases outside gene matches: 2. CDR3 nucleotide sequence: TGTGCCAGCAGTACACTAGCGGGGGGCACAGATACGCAGTATTTT. As protein: CASSTLAGGTDTQYF.

The chain employs TRBV30 and TRBJ2-5, with 8 positions matching TRBD2. The CDR3 contains 14 residues. After removal of 2 bases from V and 5 bases from J, the junction contained 7 bases not matched to a gene. The germline V gene has CDR1 GTSNPN and CDR2 SVGIG (reference sequence). Written as DNA, the CDR3 is TGTGCCTGGAGTCGGCGGGGGGTCCGGGAGACCCAGTACTTC. It yields the protein CAWSRRGVRETQYF.

V usage is TRBV7-2 and J usage is TRBJ1-4; 8 nucleotides line up with TRBD1. This CDR3 is built from 14 residues. V shed 2 bases, J shed 7 bases, and the junction held 3 bases outside the gene matches. Germline loops: CDR1 SGHTA, CDR2 FQGNSA. DNA for the CDR3: TGTGCCAGCAGCTTAAGCAGGGGGCGTGAAAAACTGTTTTTT. Its translation: CASSLSRGREKLFF.

The chain couples TRBV29-1 to TRBJ1-2; 8 bases align to TRBD1. Trimming cost V 4 bases and J 2 bases; bases outside gene matches: 9. CDR3 length: 15 amino acids. CDR1 SQVTM and CDR2 ANQGSEA come from the germline V gene. CDR3 DNA sequence: TGCAGCGTTGGGAGACCGGGACAGGCGAACTATGGCTACACCTTC. It yields the protein CSVGRPGQANYGYTF.

The chain employs TRBV27 and TRBJ2-7; tentative D call: TRBD2 (6 bases). The CDR3 covers 14 residues. CDR1 and CDR2 from the germline V gene are MNHEY and SMNVEV (reference sequence). Trimming shortened V by 4 bases and J by 2 bases, and 12 bases separated the two germline ends. The CDR3 region has the DNA TGTGCCAGCAGTTCTCACCGGGAGCCCTACGAGCAGTACTTC. Amino acid sequence: CASSSHREPYEQYF.

V and J are TRBV4-2 and TRBJ2-4, with D maybe TRBD1 (5 bases). There are 14 residues in the CDR3. V was pared by 0 bases and J by 10 bases, with 13 bases between. Germline CDR1 and CDR2: LGHNA and YNFKEQ. Here the CDR3 reads CASSQDTRARIQYF. CDR3 nucleotide sequence: TGTGCCAGCAGCCAAGATACCAGGGCGCGTATTCAGTACTTC.

This clone appeared a single time. V is TRBV2 and J is TRBJ1-5, with 8 bases matching TRBD1. Trimming cost V 4 bases and J 5 bases; bases outside gene matches: 4. Germline CDR1 is SNHLY and CDR2 is FYNNEI. The CDR3 sequence is 14 residues long. The CDR3 DNA reads as TGTGCCAGCAGTGGACAGGGGATTCATCAGCCCCAGCATTTT. This gives the protein CASSGQGIHQPQHF.

This chain joins TRBV30 and TRBJ2-2; D is possibly TRBD1 (6 bases). V lost 7 bases to trimming and J lost 0 bases, with 15 bases between them. The CDR3 covers 15 residues. CDR1 is GTSNPN and CDR2 is SVGIG in the germline V gene (reference sequence). As DNA, the CDR3 is TGTGCCTCACTAGGACAGCTGACGAACACCGGGGAGCTGTTTTTT. As protein: CASLGQLTNTGELFF.

The chain recombines TRBV11-2 with TRBJ2-2, with D perhaps TRBD2 (5 bases). Between the trimmed V and J ends, which lost 5 bases and 0 bases, there was a span of 13 bases. Germline V lookup: CDR1 SGHAT, CDR2 FQNNGV. The CDR3 spans 16 residues. The CDR3 loop is CASSPGMSPNTGELFF. The CDR3 region has the DNA TGTGCCAGCAGCCCCGGGATGAGCCCGAACACCGGGGAGCTGTTTTTT. Looking up the rest from reference TRBV11-2 and TRBJ2-2 gives the full variable domain: EAGVAQSPRYKIIEKRQSVAFWCNPISGHATLYWYQQILGQGPKLLIQFQNNGVVDDSQLPKDRFSAERLKGVDSTLKIQPAKLEDSAVYLCASSPGMSPNTGELFFGEGSRLTVL.